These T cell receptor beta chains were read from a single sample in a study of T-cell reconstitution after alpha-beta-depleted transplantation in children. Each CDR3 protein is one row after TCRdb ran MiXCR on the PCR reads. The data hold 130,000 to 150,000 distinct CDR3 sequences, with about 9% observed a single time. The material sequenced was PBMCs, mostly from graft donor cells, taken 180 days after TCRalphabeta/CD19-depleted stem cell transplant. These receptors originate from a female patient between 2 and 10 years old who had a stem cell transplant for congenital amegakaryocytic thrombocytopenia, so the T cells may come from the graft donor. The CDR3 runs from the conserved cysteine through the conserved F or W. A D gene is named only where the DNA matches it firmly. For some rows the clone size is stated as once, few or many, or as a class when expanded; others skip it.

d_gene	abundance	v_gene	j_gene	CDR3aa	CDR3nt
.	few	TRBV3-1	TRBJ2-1	CASSPSFNEQFF	TGTGCCAGCAGCCCCAGTTTTAATGAGCAGTTCTTC
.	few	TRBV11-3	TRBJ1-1	CASSLCGTEAFF	TGTGCCAGCAGCTTATGTGGTACTGAAGCTTTCTTT
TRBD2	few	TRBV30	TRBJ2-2	CAWSEGGGGTGELFF	TGTGCCTGGAGTGAAGGCGGGGGTGGGACCGGGGAGCTGTTTTTT
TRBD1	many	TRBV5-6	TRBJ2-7	CASSARQGADYEQYF	TGTGCCAGCAGCGCGCGCCAGGGGGCTGACTACGAGCAGTACTTC
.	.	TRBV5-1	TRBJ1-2	CASSLNSERTSFGYTF	TGCGCCAGCAGCTTGAATTCCGAGAGAACCTCATTTGGCTACACCTTC
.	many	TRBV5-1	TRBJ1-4	CASSLESTVEKLFF	TGCGCCAGCAGCTTGGAGTCTACGGTCGAAAAACTGTTTTTT
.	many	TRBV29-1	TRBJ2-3	CSAEAGSTDTQYF	TGCAGCGCTGAGGCAGGGAGTACAGATACGCAGTATTTT
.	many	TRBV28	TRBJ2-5	CASTRDPETQYF	TGTGCCAGCACCCGGGACCCGGAGACCCAGTACTTC
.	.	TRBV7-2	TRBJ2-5	CASSRRDFQETQYF	TGTGCCAGCAGCCGACGGGACTTTCAAGAGACCCAGTACTTC
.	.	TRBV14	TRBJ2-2	CASSQVGRGTGELFF	TGTGCCAGCAGCCAAGTCGGGAGAGGTACCGGGGAGCTGTTTTTT
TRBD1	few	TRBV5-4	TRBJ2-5	CASSLQGAEGAQYF	TGTGCCAGCAGCTTACAGGGGGCAGAGGGGGCCCAGTACTTC
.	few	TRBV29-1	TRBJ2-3	CSATRTPKNPDTQYF	TGCAGCGCTACCAGGACCCCCAAAAACCCAGATACGCAGTATTTT
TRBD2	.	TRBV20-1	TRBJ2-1	CSAMTLAGTYNEQFF	TGCAGTGCGATGACCCTAGCGGGAACCTACAATGAGCAGTTCTTC
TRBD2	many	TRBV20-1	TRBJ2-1	CSATRAGPYNEQFF	TGCAGTGCAACACGAGCGGGGCCCTACAATGAGCAGTTCTTC
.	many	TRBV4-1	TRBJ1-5	CASSPRQDSNQPQHF	TGCGCCAGCAGCCCTCGACAGGATAGCAATCAGCCCCAGCATTTT
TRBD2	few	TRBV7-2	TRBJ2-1	CASSAGRTSGNEQFF	TGTGCCAGCAGCGCCGGCAGGACTAGCGGGAATGAGCAGTTCTTC
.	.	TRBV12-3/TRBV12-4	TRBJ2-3	CAISFFWTTRESTDTQYF	TGTGCCATCAGTTTTTTTTGGACTACTAGAGAAAGCACAGATACGCAGTATTTT
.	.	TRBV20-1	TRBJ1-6	CSARGGEVNSPLHF	TGCAGTGCTAGAGGAGGGGAGGTCAATTCACCCCTCCACTTT
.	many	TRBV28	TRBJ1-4	CASSTGSINEKLFF	TGTGCCAGCAGTACCGGGTCTATTAATGAAAAACTGTTTTTT
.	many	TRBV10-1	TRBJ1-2	CASSEQGNYGYTF	TGCGCCAGCAGTGAACAAGGAAACTATGGCTACACCTTC
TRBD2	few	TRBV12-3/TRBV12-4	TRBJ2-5	CASSLWEGETQYF	TGTGCCAGCAGTTTATGGGAGGGGGAGACCCAGTACTTC
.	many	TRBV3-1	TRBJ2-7	CASSHGLAGEQYF	TGTGCCAGCAGCCACGGCCTAGCAGGCGAGCAGTACTTC
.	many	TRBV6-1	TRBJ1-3	CASCSLLYSGNTIYF	TGTGCCAGCTGCAGTCTACTTTACTCTGGAAACACCATATATTTT
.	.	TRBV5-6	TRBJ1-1	CASSSGRVNTEAFF	TGTGCCAGCAGCTCTGGACGGGTTAACACTGAAGCTTTCTTT
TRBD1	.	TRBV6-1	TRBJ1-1	CASSNRGLYTEAFF	TGTGCCAGCAGCAACAGGGGGTTATACACTGAAGCTTTCTTT
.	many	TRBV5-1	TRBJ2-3	CASSFHQATQYF	TGCGCCAGCAGCTTCCACCAAGCCACGCAGTATTTT
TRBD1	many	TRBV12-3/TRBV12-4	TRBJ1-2	CASRPGQAVNYGYTF	TGTGCCAGTCGCCCAGGACAGGCGGTAAACTATGGCTACACCTTC
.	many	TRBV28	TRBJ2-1	CASSLNRNNEQFF	TGTGCCAGCAGTTTAAACAGGAACAATGAGCAGTTCTTC
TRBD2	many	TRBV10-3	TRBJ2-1	CAISELAGVGVNEQFF	TGTGCCATCAGTGAGTTGGCGGGAGTAGGGGTCAATGAGCAGTTCTTC
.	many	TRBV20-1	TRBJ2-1	CSARRARSSYNEQFF	TGCAGTGCAAGACGGGCCAGGAGCTCCTACAATGAGCAGTTCTTC
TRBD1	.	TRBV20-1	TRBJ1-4	CSAEQGGRNEKLFF	TGCAGTGCGGAACAGGGGGGGCGTAATGAAAAACTGTTTTTT
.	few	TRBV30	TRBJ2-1	CAWRQGWALNEQFF	TGTGCCTGGAGACAGGGATGGGCTCTCAATGAGCAGTTCTTC
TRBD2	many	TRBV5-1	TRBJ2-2	CASSVTSGSNTGELFF	TGCGCCAGCAGCGTTACTAGCGGGAGTAACACCGGGGAGCTGTTTTTT
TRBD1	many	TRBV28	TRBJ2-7	CASSPPPQGARYEQYF	TGTGCCAGCAGTCCCCCCCCACAGGGGGCGCGTTACGAGCAGTACTTC
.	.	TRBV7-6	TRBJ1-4	CASSTAPVGFWTNEKLFF	TGTGCCAGCAGCACAGCCCCGGTCGGGTTTTGGACTAATGAAAAACTGTTTTTT
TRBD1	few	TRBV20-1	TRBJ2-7	CSALTGNEQYF	TGCAGTGCTTTGACAGGGAACGAGCAGTACTTC
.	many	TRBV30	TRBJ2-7	CAWSVGYEQYF	TGTGCCTGGAGTGTGGGTTACGAGCAGTACTTC
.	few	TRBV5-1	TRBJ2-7	CASSLSFGSSYEQYF	TGCGCCAGCAGCTTATCATTCGGGAGCTCCTACGAGCAGTACTTC
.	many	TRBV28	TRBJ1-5	CASSFSWGPQHF	TGTGCCAGCAGTTTTTCCTGGGGGCCCCAGCATTTT
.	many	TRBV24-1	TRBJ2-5	CATSAFTRPGTAETQYF	TGTGCCACCAGTGCATTCACACGACCCGGGACGGCAGAGACCCAGTACTTC
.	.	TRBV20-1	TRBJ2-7	CSAVSSDYGSYEQYF	TGCAGTGCTGTTTCCTCGGACTATGGCTCCTACGAGCAGTACTTC
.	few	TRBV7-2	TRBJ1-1	CASSFLGVGTEAFF	TGTGCCAGCAGCTTCTTAGGGGTGGGCACTGAAGCTTTCTTT
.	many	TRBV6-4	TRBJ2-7	CASSDSTAHEQYF	TGTGCCAGCAGTGACTCGACAGCCCACGAGCAGTACTTC
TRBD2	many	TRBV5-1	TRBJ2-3	CASSLSGGGSRDTQYF	TGCGCCAGCAGCTTGTCCGGCGGGGGATCACGAGATACGCAGTATTTT
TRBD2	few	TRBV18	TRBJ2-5	CASSPTGGRIQETQYF	TGTGCCAGCTCACCGACCGGCGGGAGAATCCAAGAGACCCAGTACTTC
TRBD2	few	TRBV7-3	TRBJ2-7	CASSPSPLAGAYEQYF	TGTGCCAGCAGCCCTAGCCCACTAGCGGGAGCCTACGAGCAGTACTTC
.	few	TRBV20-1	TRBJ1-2	CSALNRGATLHF	TGCAGTGCTTTAAACCGGGGGGCCACTCTTCACTTC
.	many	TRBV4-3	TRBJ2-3	CASSQDGSTQYF	TGCGCCAGCAGCCAAGATGGTAGCACGCAGTATTTT
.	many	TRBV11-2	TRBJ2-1	CASSELNEQFF	TGTGCCAGCAGCGAGCTCAATGAGCAGTTCTTC
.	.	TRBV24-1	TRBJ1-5	CATSDSGRNQPQHF	TGTGCCACCAGTGATTCAGGGCGGAATCAGCCCCAGCATTTT
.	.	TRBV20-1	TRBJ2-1	CSARVASLYNEQFF	TGCAGTGCTAGAGTAGCGTCACTTTACAATGAGCAGTTCTTC
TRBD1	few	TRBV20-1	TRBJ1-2	CSAPWTGDGYTF	TGCAGTGCCCCATGGACAGGTGATGGCTACACCTTC